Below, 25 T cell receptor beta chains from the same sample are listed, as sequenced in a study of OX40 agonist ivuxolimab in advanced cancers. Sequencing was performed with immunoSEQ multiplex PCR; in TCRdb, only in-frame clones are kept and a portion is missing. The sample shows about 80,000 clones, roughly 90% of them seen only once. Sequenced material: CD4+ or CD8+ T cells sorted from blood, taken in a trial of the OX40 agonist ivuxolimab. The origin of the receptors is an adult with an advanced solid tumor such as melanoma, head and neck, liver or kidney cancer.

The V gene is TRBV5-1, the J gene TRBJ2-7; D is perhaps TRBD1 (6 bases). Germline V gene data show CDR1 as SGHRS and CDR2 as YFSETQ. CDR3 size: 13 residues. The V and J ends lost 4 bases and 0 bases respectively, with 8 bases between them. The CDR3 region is CASSRDISYEQYF. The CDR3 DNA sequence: TGCGCCAGCAGCAGGGACATCTCCTACGAGCAGTACTTC.

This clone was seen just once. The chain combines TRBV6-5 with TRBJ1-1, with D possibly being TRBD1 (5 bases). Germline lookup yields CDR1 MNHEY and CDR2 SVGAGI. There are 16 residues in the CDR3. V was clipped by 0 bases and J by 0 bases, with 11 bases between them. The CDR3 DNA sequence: TGTGCCAGCAGTTACTCGAACAGGCGAATGAACACTGAAGCTTTCTTT. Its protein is CASSYSNRRMNTEAFF.

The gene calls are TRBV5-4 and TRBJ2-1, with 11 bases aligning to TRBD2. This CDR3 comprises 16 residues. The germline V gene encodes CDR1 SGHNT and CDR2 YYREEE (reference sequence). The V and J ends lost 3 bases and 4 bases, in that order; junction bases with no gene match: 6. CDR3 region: CASSSRTSGRYNEQFF. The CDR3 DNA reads TGTGCCAGCAGCTCCCGGACTAGCGGGCGATACAATGAGCAGTTCTTC.

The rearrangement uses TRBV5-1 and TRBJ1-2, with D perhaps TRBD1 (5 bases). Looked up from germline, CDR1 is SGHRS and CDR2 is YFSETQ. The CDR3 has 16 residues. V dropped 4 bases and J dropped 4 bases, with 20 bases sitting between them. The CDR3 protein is CASSPVGQGVAYGYTF. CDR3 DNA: TGCGCCAGCAGCCCGGTCGGGCAGGGAGTAGCCTATGGCTACACCTTC.

CDR3 DNA sequence: TGTGCCAGCTCACCGTCCTTGGGAGAGACCCAGTACTTC. The encoded protein is CASSPSLGETQYF. The chain has TRBV18 and TRBJ2-5; D call uncertain. V was trimmed by 3 bases and J by 4 bases, leaving 9 bases between them. The CDR3 length is 13 residues. Germline lookup yields CDR1 KGHSH and CDR2 LQKENI. Filled out from reference TRBV18 and TRBJ2-5, the complete variable domain reads NAGVMQNPRHLVRRRGQEARLRCSPMKGHSHVYWYRQLPEEGLKFMVYLQKENIIDESGMPKERFSAEFPKEGPSILRIQQVVRGDSAAYFCASSPSLGETQYFGPGTRLLVL.

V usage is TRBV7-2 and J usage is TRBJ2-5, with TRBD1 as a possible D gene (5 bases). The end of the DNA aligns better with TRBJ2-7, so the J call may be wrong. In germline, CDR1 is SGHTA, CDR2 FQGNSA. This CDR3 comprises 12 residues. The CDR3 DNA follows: TGTGCCAGCAGCTTACAGGGCTACGAGCAGTACTTC. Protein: CASSLQGYEQYF.

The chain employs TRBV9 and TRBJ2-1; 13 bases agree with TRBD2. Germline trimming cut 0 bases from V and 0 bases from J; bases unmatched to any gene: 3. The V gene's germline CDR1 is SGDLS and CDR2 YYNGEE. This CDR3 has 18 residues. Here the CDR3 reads CASSVGLAGGISYNEQFF. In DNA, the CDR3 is TGTGCCAGCAGCGTAGGACTAGCGGGAGGAATCTCCTACAATGAGCAGTTCTTC. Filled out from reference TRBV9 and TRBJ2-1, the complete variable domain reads DSGVTQTPKHLITATGQRVTLRCSPRSGDLSVYWYQQSLDQGLQFLIQYYNGEERAKGNILERFSAQQFPDLHSELNLSSLELGDSALYFCASSVGLAGGISYNEQFFGPGTRLTVL.

CDR3 nucleotide sequence: TGTGCCAGTAGTATAGCGGGAGTATTCACCGGGGAGCTGTTTTTT. It is translated as CASSIAGVFTGELFF. The rearrangement uses TRBV19 and TRBJ2-2; TRBD2 might be the D (6 bases). Deletions cut 1 base from V and 4 bases from J, with 10 bases between. The germline gives CDR1 LNHDA, CDR2 SQIVND (reference sequence). The length of the CDR3 is 15 residues.

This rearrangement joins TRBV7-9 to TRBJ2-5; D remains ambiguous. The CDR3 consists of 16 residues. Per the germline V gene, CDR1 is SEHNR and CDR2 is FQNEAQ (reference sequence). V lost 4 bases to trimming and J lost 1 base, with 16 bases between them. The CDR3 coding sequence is TGTGCCAGCAGCTACAAGACACCTACACTCCAAGAGACCCAGTACTTC. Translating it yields CASSYKTPTLQETQYF. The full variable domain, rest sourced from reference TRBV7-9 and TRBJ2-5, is DTGVSQNPRHKITKRGQNVTFRCDPISEHNRLYWYRQTLGQGPEFLTYFQNEAQLEKSRLLSDRFSAERPKGSFSTLEIQRTEQGDSAMYLCASSYKTPTLQETQYFGPGTRLLVL.

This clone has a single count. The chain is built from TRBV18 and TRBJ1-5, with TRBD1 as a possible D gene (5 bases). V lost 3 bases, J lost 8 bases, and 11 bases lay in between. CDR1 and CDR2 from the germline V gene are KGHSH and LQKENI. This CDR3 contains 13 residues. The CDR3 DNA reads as TGTGCCAGCTCACCTTCTGTGGGGGAGCCCCAGCATTTT. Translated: CASSPSVGEPQHF.

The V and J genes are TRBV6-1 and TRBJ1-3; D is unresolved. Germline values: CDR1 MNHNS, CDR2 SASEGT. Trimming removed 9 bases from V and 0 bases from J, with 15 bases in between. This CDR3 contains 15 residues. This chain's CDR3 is CASGRLGISGNTIYF. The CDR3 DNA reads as TGTGCCAGTGGAAGGCTGGGAATCTCTGGAAACACCATATATTTT.

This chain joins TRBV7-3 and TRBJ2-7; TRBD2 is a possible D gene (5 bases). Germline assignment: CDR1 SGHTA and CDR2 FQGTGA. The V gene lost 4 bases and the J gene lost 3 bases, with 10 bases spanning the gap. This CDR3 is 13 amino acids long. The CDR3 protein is CASSWAGNYEQYF. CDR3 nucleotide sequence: TGTGCCAGCAGCTGGGCGGGCAACTACGAGCAGTACTTC.

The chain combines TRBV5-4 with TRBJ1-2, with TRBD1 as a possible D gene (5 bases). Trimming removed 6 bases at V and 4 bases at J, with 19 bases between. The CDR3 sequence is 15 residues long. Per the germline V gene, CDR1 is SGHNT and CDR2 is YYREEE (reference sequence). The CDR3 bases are TGTGCCAGCACCCGGCGGGGCCAGGGAGGCTATGGCTACACCTTC. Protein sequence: CASTRRGQGGYGYTF.

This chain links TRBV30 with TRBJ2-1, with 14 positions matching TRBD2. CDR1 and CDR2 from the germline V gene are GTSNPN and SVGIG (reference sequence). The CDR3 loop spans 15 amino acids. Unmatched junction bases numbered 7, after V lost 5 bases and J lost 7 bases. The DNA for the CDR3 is TGTGCCTGGGCCGCGGGGACTAGCGGGAGTAATGAGCAGTTCTTC. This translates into CAWAAGTSGSNEQFF.

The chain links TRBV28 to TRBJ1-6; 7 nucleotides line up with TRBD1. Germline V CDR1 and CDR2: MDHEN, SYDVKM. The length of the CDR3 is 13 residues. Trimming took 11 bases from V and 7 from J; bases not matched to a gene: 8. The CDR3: CAATRGLNSPLHF. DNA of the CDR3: TGTGCCGCCACTAGGGGGCTAAATTCACCCCTCCACTTT. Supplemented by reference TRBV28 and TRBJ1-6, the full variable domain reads DVKVTQSSRYLVKRTGEKVFLECVQDMDHENMFWYRQDPGLGLRLIYFSYDVKMKEKGDIPEGYSVSREKKERFSLILESASTNQTSMYLCAATRGLNSPLHFGNGTRLTVT.

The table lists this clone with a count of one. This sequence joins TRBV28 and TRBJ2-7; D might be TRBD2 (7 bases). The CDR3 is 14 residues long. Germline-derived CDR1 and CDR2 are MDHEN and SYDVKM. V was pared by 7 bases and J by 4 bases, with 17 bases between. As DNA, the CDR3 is TGTGCCAGCATCCTTTGGGGGGGGCAGTACGAGCAGTACTTC. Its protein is CASILWGGQYEQYF.

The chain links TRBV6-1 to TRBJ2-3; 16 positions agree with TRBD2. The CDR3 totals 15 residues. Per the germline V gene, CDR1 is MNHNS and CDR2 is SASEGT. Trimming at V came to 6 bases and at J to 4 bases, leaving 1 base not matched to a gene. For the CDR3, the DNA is TGTGCCAGCAGGGGACTAGCGGGAGGGCCAGATACGCAGTATTTT. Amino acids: CASRGLAGGPDTQYF.

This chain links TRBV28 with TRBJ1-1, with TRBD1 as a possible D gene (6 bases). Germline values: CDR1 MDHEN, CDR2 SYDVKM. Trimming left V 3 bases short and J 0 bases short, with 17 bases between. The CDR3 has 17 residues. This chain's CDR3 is CASSLRRSGALNTEAFF. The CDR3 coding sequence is TGTGCCAGCAGTTTGCGTCGCTCAGGGGCATTGAACACTGAAGCTTTCTTT.

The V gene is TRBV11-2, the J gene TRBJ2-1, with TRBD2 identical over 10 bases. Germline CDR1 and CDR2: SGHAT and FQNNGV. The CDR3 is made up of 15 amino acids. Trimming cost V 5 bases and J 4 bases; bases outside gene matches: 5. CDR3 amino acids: CASSPLAGGYNEQFF. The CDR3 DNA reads TGTGCCAGCAGCCCATTAGCGGGAGGTTACAATGAGCAGTTCTTC. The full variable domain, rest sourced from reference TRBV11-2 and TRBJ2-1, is EAGVAQSPRYKIIEKRQSVAFWCNPISGHATLYWYQQILGQGPKLLIQFQNNGVVDDSQLPKDRFSAERLKGVDSTLKIQPAKLEDSAVYLCASSPLAGGYNEQFFGPGTRLTVL.

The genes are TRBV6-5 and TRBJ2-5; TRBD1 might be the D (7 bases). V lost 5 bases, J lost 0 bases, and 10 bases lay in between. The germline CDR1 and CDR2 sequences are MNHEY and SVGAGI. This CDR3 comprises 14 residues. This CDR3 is CASSRGTDQETQYF. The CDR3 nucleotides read TGTGCCAGCAGTCGCGGGACAGACCAAGAGACCCAGTACTTC.

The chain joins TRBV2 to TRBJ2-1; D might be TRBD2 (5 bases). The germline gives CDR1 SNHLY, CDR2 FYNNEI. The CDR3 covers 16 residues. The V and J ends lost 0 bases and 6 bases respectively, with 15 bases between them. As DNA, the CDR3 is TGTGCCAGCAGTGAAGCGTCCGGGAAAGTGTTCAATGAGCAGTTCTTC. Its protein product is CASSEASGKVFNEQFF.

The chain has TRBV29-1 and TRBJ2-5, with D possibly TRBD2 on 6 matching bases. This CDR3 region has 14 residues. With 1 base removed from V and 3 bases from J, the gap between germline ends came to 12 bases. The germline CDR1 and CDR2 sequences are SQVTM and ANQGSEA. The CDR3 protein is CSVEGVAGKETQYF. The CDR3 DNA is TGCAGCGTTGAAGGGGTGGCGGGAAAAGAGACCCAGTACTTC.

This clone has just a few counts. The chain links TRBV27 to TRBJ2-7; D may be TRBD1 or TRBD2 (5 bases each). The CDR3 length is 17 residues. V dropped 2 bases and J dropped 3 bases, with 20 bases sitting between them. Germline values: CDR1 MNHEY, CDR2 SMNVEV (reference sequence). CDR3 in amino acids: CASSLKKRDPQDYEQYF. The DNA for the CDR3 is TGTGCCAGCAGTTTAAAAAAACGGGACCCACAAGACTACGAGCAGTACTTC.

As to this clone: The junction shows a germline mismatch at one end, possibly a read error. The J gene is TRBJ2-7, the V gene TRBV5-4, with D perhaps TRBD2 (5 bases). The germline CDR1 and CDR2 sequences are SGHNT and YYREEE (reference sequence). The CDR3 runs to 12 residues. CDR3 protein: CASSFQGTGIAF. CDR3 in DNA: TGTGCCAGCAGCTTTCAAGGCACGGGAATCGCCTTC.

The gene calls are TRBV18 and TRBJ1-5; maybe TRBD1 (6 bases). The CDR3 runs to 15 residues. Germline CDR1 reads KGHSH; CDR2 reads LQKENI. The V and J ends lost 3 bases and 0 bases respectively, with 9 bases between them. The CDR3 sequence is CASSPDSTSNQPQHF. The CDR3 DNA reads TGTGCCAGCTCACCGGACAGTACTAGCAATCAGCCCCAGCATTTT.